This T cell receptor beta chain was sequenced in a study of PD-1 blockade in classical Hodgkin lymphoma. Study-wide results and limits: At baseline, newly diagnosed patients reportedly showed less TCR diversity than healthy donors. Why repertoires differed is undefined; disease activity or prior therapy possibly contributed.

The sample's time point: newly diagnosed, previously untreated cHL patient sample. Out of thawed PBMCs, magnetic negative selection purified CD4+ T cells. Researchers used newly diagnosed, untreated classical Hodgkin lymphoma PBMCs for comparison. About this clone: No antigen is known for it.

Sequencing was performed with immunoSEQ multiplex PCR; in TCRdb, only in-frame clones are kept and a portion is missing. The sample records under 40,000 clones, about 88% being singletons. The sample consisted of CD4+ T cells from blood. The sequence was obtained from a human donor with classical Hodgkin lymphoma.

The CDR3 sequence: CASSPRLAGNNEQFF. CDR3 DNA: TGTGCCAGCTCACCGAGGCTAGCGGGAAACAATGAGCAGTTCTTC. This sequence joins TRBV18 and TRBJ2-1; 9 positions match TRBD2. Germline loops: CDR1 KGHSH, CDR2 LQKENI. The CDR3 is made up of 15 amino acids. V shed 3 bases, J shed 5 bases, and the junction held 5 bases outside the gene matches.